This TCR beta chain was obtained from a study of CD8 T cells in ankylosing spondylitis. Study-level results: Made up of eight highly homologous variants, a TCR beta motif appeared characteristic of ankylosing spondylitis blood. There was reportedly significant enrichment of clones that were disease-linked in matched ankylosing spondylitis synovial fluid. Reactive arthritis synovial fluid and blood were previously reported to contain some motif variants.

For TCR beta, libraries came from quantitative 5'-RACE with molecular barcodes. MiXCR, run by TCRdb on the 5' RACE reads, gives a single entry per CDR3 protein. This table has 250,000 or so distinct CDR3 sequences, roughly a quarter appearing once. The CDR3 is 14 residues long. V dropped 5 bases and J dropped 0; count of bases not matched to a gene: 3. Germline loops: CDR1 DFQATT, CDR2 SNEGSKA (reference sequence). As to this clonotype: Its antigen remains unknown.

Sequencing input: blood, either unsorted or a sorted T cell fraction (not recorded which). The V call is TRBV20-1, the J call TRBJ2-1; the match to TRBD2 covers 8 bases. The clonotype comes from a male donor with ankylosing spondylitis or in good health (not recorded which). The chain's CDR3 is CSALGGASYNEQFF. The DNA of the CDR3 is TGCAGTGCTCTCGGGGGGGCCTCCTACAATGAGCAGTTCTTC.